The T cell receptor beta chain under discussion was sequenced for a study of shared clonotypes between healthy human individuals. Study details: Each donor's CD8 memory used one plate, CD8 naive two, each CD4 subset three. Study conclusions and caveats: Clonotype sharing levels among donors were expected to vary with sequencing depth.

Here immunoSEQ multiplex PCR was the method, and the copy in TCRdb shows in-frame clones only, minus some. The sample has about 2 million clones; roughly 94% are singletons. CDR3 length: 13 amino acids. Germline lookup yields CDR1 SGHDT and CDR2 YYEEEE. V lost 0 bases and J lost 5, with 8 bases in between. Details on this clone: The antigen is unknown.

Each sample came from a Caucasian adult donor living in Nashville, Tennessee. The sequence was collected from a young man in good health. The sequencing input was naive CD4+ T cells sorted from blood. The subset here: CD45RA+ positively selected. This chain uses TRBV5-6 with TRBJ1-2; D is uncertain. CDR3 protein: CASSLVMGYGYTF. DNA for the CDR3: TGTGCCAGCAGCTTGGTTATGGGATATGGCTACACCTTC.